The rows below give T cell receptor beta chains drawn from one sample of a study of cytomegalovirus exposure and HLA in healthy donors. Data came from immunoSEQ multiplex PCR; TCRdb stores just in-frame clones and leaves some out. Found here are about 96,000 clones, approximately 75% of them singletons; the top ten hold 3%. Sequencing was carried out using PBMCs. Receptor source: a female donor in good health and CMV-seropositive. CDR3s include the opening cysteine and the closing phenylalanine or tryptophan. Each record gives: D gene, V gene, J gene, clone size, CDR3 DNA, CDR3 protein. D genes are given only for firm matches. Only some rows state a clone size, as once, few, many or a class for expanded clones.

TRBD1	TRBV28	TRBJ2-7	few	TGTGCCAGCAGGGGGACAGGAAGAAGCTCCTACGAGCAGTACTTC	CASRGTGRSSYEQYF
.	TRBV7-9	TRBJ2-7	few	TGTGCCAGCAGCGGCTGGGACAACCCCTACGAGCAGTACTTC	CASSGWDNPYEQYF
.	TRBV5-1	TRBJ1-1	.	TGCGCCAGCAGCTTGAGGCAGGAGAACACTGAAGCTTTCTTT	CASSLRQENTEAFF
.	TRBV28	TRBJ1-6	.	TGTGCCAGCAGCCTGTTTGATTCACCCCTCCACTTT	CASSLFDSPLHF
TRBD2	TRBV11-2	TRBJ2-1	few	TGTGCCAGCAGCCTAAGGACTAGCGGCAATGAGCAGTTCTTC	CASSLRTSGNEQFF
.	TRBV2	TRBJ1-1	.	TGTGCCAGCAGGGCTGCGGCGTTTGAAGCTTTCTTT	CASRAAAFEAFF
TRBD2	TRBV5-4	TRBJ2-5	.	TGTGCCAGCAGCTGGCGGGGAGGGGCCACGGGGGAGACCCAGTACTTC	CASSWRGGATGETQYF
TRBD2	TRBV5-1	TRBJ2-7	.	TGCGCCAGCAGCGCGGACGGGGGGGCCAGAGGCGAGCAGTACTTC	CASSADGGARGEQYF
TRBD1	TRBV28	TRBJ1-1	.	TGTGCCAGCAGGACAGGGCCCGTTAATGAAGCTTTCTTT	CASRTGPVNEAFF
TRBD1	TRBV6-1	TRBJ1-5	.	TGTGCCAGCAGTAGGGACAGGGTAAATCAGCCCCAGCATTTT	CASSRDRVNQPQHF
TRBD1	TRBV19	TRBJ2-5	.	TGTGCCACAGGGACAGCCAGGACCCAGTACTTC	CATGTARTQYF
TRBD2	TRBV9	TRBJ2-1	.	TGTGCCAGCAGCGCTAGCGGGAGCTTCGATGAGCAGTTCTTC	CASSASGSFDEQFF
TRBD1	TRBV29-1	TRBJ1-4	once	TGCAGCGGCCGGGACAGGGATGCTAATGAAAAACTGTTTTTT	CSGRDRDANEKLFF
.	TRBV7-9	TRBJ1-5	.	TGTGCCAGCAGTAGCGGGGGCGTCAATCAGCCCCAGCATTTT	CASSSGGVNQPQHF
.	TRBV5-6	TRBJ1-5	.	TGTGCCAGCAGCCTGGAGGGATTGGGGGCGCAGGAGCCCCAGCATTTT	CASSLEGLGAQEPQHF
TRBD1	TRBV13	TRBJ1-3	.	TGTGCCAGCAGCCCCCGCCCTTCAAGAATCACAGGGGCTGGAAACACCATATATTTT	CASSPRPSRITGAGNTIYF
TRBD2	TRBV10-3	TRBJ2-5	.	TGTGCCACAGCGCTAGCGGGGGATTTTGAGACCCAGTACTTC	CATALAGDFETQYF
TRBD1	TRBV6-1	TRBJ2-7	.	TGCGCGCGGACAGGGACAACGTACGAGCAGTACTTC	CARTGTTYEQYF
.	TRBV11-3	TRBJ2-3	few	TGTGCCAGCAGCTTAGGTAGCGCCACAGATACGCAGTATTTT	CASSLGSATDTQYF
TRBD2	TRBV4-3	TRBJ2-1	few	TGCGCCAGCAGCCAACTTTCCCCGAGACTAGCGGGGGGGCCGACCTACAATGAGCAGTTCTTC	CASSQLSPRLAGGPTYNEQFF
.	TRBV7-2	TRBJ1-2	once	TGTGCCAGCAGCTTAGGCGGGGGCCCGCAGTATGGCTACACCTTC	CASSLGGGPQYGYTF
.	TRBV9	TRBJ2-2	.	TGTGCCAGCAGCCGTAGCACGGGTCTGGGGGAGCTGTTTTTT	CASSRSTGLGELFF
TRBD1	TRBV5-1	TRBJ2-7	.	TGCGCCAGCAGCCAAGGGGACAGGCCTTCCTACGAGCAGTACTTC	CASSQGDRPSYEQYF
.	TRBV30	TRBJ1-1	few	TGTGCCTGGAGTGGGCAGGACAGATACACTGAAGCTTTCTTT	CAWSGQDRYTEAFF
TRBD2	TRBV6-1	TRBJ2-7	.	TGTGCCAGCAGGGTCGGGGGGGCCGAGTACGAGCAGTACTTC	CASRVGGAEYEQYF
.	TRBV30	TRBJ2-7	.	TGTGCCTGGAGTGTAAGGGATAGGGGCGTCTACGAGCAGTACTTC	CAWSVRDRGVYEQYF
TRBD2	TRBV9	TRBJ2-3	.	TGTGCCAGCAGCTGGAGCGGGGGGCGAAAGGATACGCAGTATTTT	CASSWSGGRKDTQYF
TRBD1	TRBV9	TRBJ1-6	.	TGTGCCAGCAGCGGACAGGGGTATAATTCACCCCTCCACTTT	CASSGQGYNSPLHF